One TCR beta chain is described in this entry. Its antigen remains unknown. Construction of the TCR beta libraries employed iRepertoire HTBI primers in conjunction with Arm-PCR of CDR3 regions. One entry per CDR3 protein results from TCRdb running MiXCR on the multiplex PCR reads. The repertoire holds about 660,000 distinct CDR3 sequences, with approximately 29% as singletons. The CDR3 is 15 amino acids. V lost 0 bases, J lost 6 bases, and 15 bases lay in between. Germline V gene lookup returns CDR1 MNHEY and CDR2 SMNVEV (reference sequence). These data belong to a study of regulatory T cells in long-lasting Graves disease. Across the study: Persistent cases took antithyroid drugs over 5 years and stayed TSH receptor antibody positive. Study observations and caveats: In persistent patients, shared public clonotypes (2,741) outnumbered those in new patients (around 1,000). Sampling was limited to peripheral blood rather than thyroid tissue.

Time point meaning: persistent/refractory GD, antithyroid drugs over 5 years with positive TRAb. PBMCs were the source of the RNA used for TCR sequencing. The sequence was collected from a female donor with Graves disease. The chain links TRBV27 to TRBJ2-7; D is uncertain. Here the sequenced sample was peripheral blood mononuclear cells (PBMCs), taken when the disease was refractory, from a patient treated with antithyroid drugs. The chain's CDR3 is CASSLSWGIVAEQYF. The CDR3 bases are TGTGCCAGCAGTTTATCATGGGGTATCGTAGCCGAGCAGTACTTC.